Shown below are 32 T cell receptor beta chains from a single sample sequenced in a study of vaccination and CD4 T cells after COVID-19. The Oncomine TCR Beta short-read assay sequenced DNA from cultured CD4+ T cells. One entry per CDR3 protein results from TCRdb running MiXCR on the PCR reads. The sample lists about 4,400 distinct CDR3 sequences; roughly a fifth were seen once. Stated treatment: approximately nine-day PBMC culture with coronavirus spike peptide pools or control peptides (ViraFEST assay). No antigens are known for them. Source material: CD4+ T cells from blood, cultured in vitro. The receptors stem from a human donor who had recovered from COVID-19.

This clonotype was observed a handful of times. The chain joins TRBV19 to TRBJ2-5; D is perhaps TRBD1 or TRBD2 (5 bases each). The CDR3 loop spans 16 amino acids. V was clipped by 9 bases and J by 0 bases, with 20 bases between them. The germline gives CDR1 LNHDA, CDR2 SQIVND (reference sequence). CDR3: CASSYSGAGYQETQYF. The CDR3 DNA reads TGTGCCAGCAGCTATTCCGGGGCGGGCTACCAAGAGACCCAGTACTTC.

The chain couples TRBV6-5 to TRBJ1-3, with D uncertain. The V and J ends lost 2 bases and 0 bases respectively, with 8 bases between them. The CDR3 is 15 residues long. The V gene's germline CDR1 is MNHEY and CDR2 SVGAGI. The CDR3 coding sequence is TGTGCCAGCAGTTACAGGGTTTCCTCTGGAAACACCATATATTTT. It is translated as CASSYRVSSGNTIYF.

The count of this clonotype is one. The chain recombines TRBV7-9 with TRBJ2-3; a weak D match, TRBD1 (6 bases). Per germline, CDR1 SEHNR and CDR2 FQNEAQ (reference sequence). V was cut by 4 bases and J by 5 bases, with 13 bases left in between. The CDR3 extends over 14 amino acids. CDR3 loop: CASSYTGSVDTQYF. As DNA, the CDR3 is TGTGCCAGCAGCTATACAGGGTCTGTAGATACGCAGTATTTT.

The J gene is TRBJ2-7, the V gene TRBV15; D is uncertain. From germline, CDR1 is LNHNV and CDR2 YYDKDF (reference sequence). V lost 2 bases and J 4 bases, leaving 6 bases between the germline ends. CDR3 length: 12 residues. CDR3 nucleotide sequence: TGTGCCACCAGCAGACCGGGTTACGAGCAGTACTTC. This translates into CATSRPGYEQYF.

This clonotype was recorded a few times. This sequence joins TRBV15 and TRBJ2-7, with D tentatively TRBD1 (5 bases). V was pared by 3 bases and J by 0 bases, with 12 bases between. CDR3 length: 15 residues. CDR1 LNHNV and CDR2 YYDKDF come from the germline V gene (reference sequence). The CDR3 loop is CATSSRRTSSYEQYF. CDR3 DNA: TGTGCCACCAGCAGCCGGCGGACAAGCTCCTACGAGCAGTACTTC.

By frequency in the sample, this clonotype is medium-sized. V is TRBV12-5 and J is TRBJ2-5; D may be TRBD1 (5 bases). Germline loops: CDR1 LGHNT, CDR2 FRNRAP. The CDR3 covers 12 residues. V was clipped by 6 bases and J by 6 bases, with 11 bases between them. The CDR3 loop reads CASGRAWQTQYF. The CDR3 DNA is TGTGCTAGTGGCAGGGCCTGGCAGACCCAGTACTTC. The entire variable domain, with the rest obtained from reference TRBV12-5 and TRBJ2-5, is as follows: DARVTQTPRHKVTEMGQEVTMRCQPILGHNTVFWYRQTMMQGLELLAYFRNRAPLDDSGMPKDRFSAEMPDATLATLKIQPSEPRDSAVYFCASGRAWQTQYFGPGTRLLVL.

This clonotype was recorded a few times. The chain is built from TRBV6-1 and TRBJ2-2; D is perhaps TRBD1 or TRBD2 (6 bases each). The CDR3 runs to 14 residues. The V gene lost 7 bases and the J gene lost 0 bases, with 9 bases spanning the gap. Germline CDR1 reads MNHNS; CDR2 reads SASEGT. As DNA, the CDR3 is TGTGCCAGCAAGAGGGGGGCGAACACCGGGGAGCTGTTTTTT. Protein sequence: CASKRGANTGELFF.

The chain is built from TRBV7-2 and TRBJ2-3; D gene unclear. Germline-derived CDR1 and CDR2 are SGHTA and FQGNSA. V was clipped by 4 bases and J by 2 bases, with 16 bases between them. The CDR3 totals 16 residues. CDR3 sequence (DNA): TGTGCCAGCAGCTCACCTATAGTGCCTTCCACAGATACGCAGTATTTT. Its translation: CASSSPIVPSTDTQYF.

The chain couples TRBV9 to TRBJ1-1, with D maybe TRBD1 (6 bases). CDR1 is SGDLS, CDR2 YYNGEE, per germline. CDR3 length: 15 amino acids. Trimming took off 0 bases at V and 2 bases at J, with 11 bases between the two ends. The CDR3 DNA follows: TGTGCCAGCAGCGTAGTGGACAGCGGTAACACTGAAGCTTTCTTT. As protein: CASSVVDSGNTEAFF.

V gene TRBV2 combines with J gene TRBJ2-1; tentatively, D is TRBD1 (5 bases). The CDR3 length is 13 residues. Trimming removed 7 bases at V and 3 bases at J, with 10 bases between. CDR1 and CDR2 (germline): SNHLY, FYNNEI. The chain's CDR3 is CASMLRVYNEQFF. The CDR3 region has the DNA TGTGCCAGCATGCTCAGGGTCTACAATGAGCAGTTCTTC.

This CDR3 reads CASSQDFSGGETHEQFF. CDR3 nucleotide sequence: TGTGCCAGCAGCCAAGATTTTAGCGGGGGGGAGACCCATGAGCAGTTCTTC. The rearrangement uses TRBV3-1 and TRBJ2-1; 11 bases match TRBD2. The CDR3 contains 17 residues. Germline CDR1 is LGHDT and CDR2 is YNNKEL (reference sequence). V shed 0 bases and J 8 bases; nucleotides not matched to a gene: 9.

V is TRBV5-5 and J is TRBJ2-3; D ambiguous. CDR1 and CDR2 (germline): SGHKS, YYEKEE (reference sequence). Trimming stripped 2 bases from V and 9 bases from J, with 16 bases between. CDR3 length: 14 amino acids. CDR3 nucleotide sequence: TGTGCCAGCAGCTTCGACTGGACCGATCGGACGCAGTATTTT. Residues: CASSFDWTDRTQYF. Full variable domain (outside the CDR3, taken from reference TRBV5-5 and TRBJ2-3): DAGVTQSPTHLIKTRGQQVTLRCSPISGHKSVSWYQQVLGQGPQFIFQYYEKEERGRGNFPDRFSARQFPNYSSELNVNALLLGDSALYLCASSFDWTDRTQYFGPGTRLTVL.

This clonotype was seen more than once but under ten times. The V gene is TRBV11-2, the J gene TRBJ1-1, with D tentatively TRBD1 (6 bases). The ends were cut back, 0 bases at V and 6 bases at J, with 14 bases in the middle. Germline V gene sequence: CDR1 SGHAT, CDR2 FQNNGV. This CDR3 is built from 15 residues. The CDR3 nucleotides are TGTGCCAGCAGCTTAGAGGGGGCGCGTATGTCTGAAGCTTTCTTT. Translated: CASSLEGARMSEAFF.

This clonotype was detected only a few times. The V gene is TRBV7-8, the J gene TRBJ2-6; D perhaps matches TRBD2 (5 bases). The V gene's germline CDR1 is SGHVS and CDR2 FQNEAQ. V gave up 5 bases and J gave up 0 bases, with 17 bases separating them. The length of the CDR3 is 18 residues. CDR3 residues: CASSPRGLEFSGANVLTF. In DNA, the CDR3 is TGTGCCAGCAGCCCTCGAGGACTGGAATTCTCTGGGGCCAACGTCCTGACTTTC.

By frequency in the sample, this clonotype is medium-sized. The chain combines TRBV6-2 or TRBV6-3 with TRBJ1-5; the D gene is possibly TRBD1 (5 bases). Germline V gene lookup returns CDR1 MNHEY and CDR2 SVGEGT. Trimming took 0 bases from V and 5 from J, leaving 11 bases between them. The CDR3 extends over 15 amino acids. The CDR3 DNA reads TGTGCCAGCAGTTACTCGGCCAGGGTGGATCAGCCCCAGCATTTT. Its protein is CASSYSARVDQPQHF.

This chain connects TRBV7-9 to TRBJ1-2; D is possibly TRBD1 (6 bases). Germline CDR1 reads SEHNR; CDR2 reads FQNEAQ (reference sequence). This CDR3 is built from 14 residues. Trimming stripped 5 bases from V and 8 bases from J, with 18 bases between. The CDR3 sequence is CASSPLVATGGYTF. The CDR3 DNA is TGTGCCAGCAGCCCCCTGGTGGCCACAGGGGGCTACACCTTC.

This clonotype was recorded a few times. This rearrangement joins TRBV19 to TRBJ1-1; D gene ambiguous. The CDR3 loop spans 14 amino acids. Trimming took 1 base from V and 1 from J, leaving 7 bases between them. Germline assignment: CDR1 LNHDA and CDR2 SQIVND (reference sequence). CDR3 sequence reads: CASSIGAENTEAFF. The CDR3 DNA reads as TGTGCCAGTAGTATAGGGGCAGAGAACACTGAAGCTTTCTTT. Full variable domain (remainder filled in from reference TRBV19 and TRBJ1-1): DGGITQSPKYLFRKEGQNVTLSCEQNLNHDAMYWYRQDPGQGLRLIYYSQIVNDFQKGDIAEGYSVSREKKESFPLTVTSAQKNPTAFYLCASSIGAENTEAFFGQGTRLTVV.

This clonotype has only a few counts. The chain joins TRBV12-3 or TRBV12-4 to TRBJ1-5; 8 bases map to TRBD1. V trimming: 3 bases; J trimming: 9 bases; junction bases outside the gene matches: 10. The CDR3 runs 15 residues. CDR3 amino acids: CASSFGQGRWRPQHF. Written as DNA, the CDR3 is TGTGCCAGCAGTTTTGGACAGGGACGATGGAGGCCCCAGCATTTT.

The chain links TRBV7-9 to TRBJ2-1; 9 bases align to TRBD2. Trimming removed 5 bases from V and 5 bases from J; junction bases left unmatched: 7. Germline V gene data show CDR1 as SEHNR and CDR2 as FQNEAQ (reference sequence). The CDR3 length is 15 residues. The CDR3 coding sequence is TGTGCCAGCAGCCTAAGCGGGGGGCTAAACAATGAGCAGTTCTTC. Protein: CASSLSGGLNNEQFF. Full variable domain (missing parts from reference TRBV7-9 and TRBJ2-1): DTGVSQNPRHKITKRGQNVTFRCDPISEHNRLYWYRQTLGQGPEFLTYFQNEAQLEKSRLLSDRFSAERPKGSFSTLEIQRTEQGDSAMYLCASSLSGGLNNEQFFGPGTRLTVL.

The V and J genes are TRBV4-1 and TRBJ1-1, with D possibly being TRBD1 (5 bases). CDR3 size: 16 residues. Germline values: CDR1 MGHRA, CDR2 YSYEKL. Trimming shortened V by 5 bases and J by 0 bases, and 16 bases separated the two germline ends. The CDR3 sequence is CASSLGTDTLNTEAFF. CDR3 DNA: TGCGCCAGCAGCTTGGGAACGGACACTTTGAACACTGAAGCTTTCTTT.

This clonotype was recorded a few times. The rearrangement uses TRBV7-6 and TRBJ2-7; a possible D gene is TRBD1 (5 bases). This CDR3 has 13 residues. CDR1 and CDR2 (germline): SGHVS, FNYEAQ. V dropped 0 bases and J dropped 3 bases, with 6 bases sitting between them. The CDR3 sequence: CASSLAQGYEQYF. Written as DNA, the CDR3 is TGTGCCAGCAGCTTAGCCCAGGGCTACGAGCAGTACTTC.

By its share, this clonotype is medium-sized. This chain links TRBV5-4 with TRBJ2-5; 7 bases are a match to TRBD2. The V segment lost 4 bases and the J segment 2 bases; nucleotides outside the gene matches: 2. CDR3 size: 13 residues. Germline V gene sequence: CDR1 SGHNT, CDR2 YYREEE (reference sequence). The CDR3 reads CASSRGLQETQYF. The DNA of the CDR3 is TGTGCCAGCAGCCGGGGACTACAAGAGACCCAGTACTTC.

In this sample, this clonotype is medium-sized. The V gene is TRBV6-1, the J gene TRBJ1-1, with D uncertain. Germline V lookup: CDR1 MNHNS, CDR2 SASEGT. This CDR3 contains 15 residues. Trimming took 0 bases from V and 0 from J, leaving 8 bases between them. In DNA form, the CDR3 reads TGTGCCAGCAGTGAAGCGCGGGGAGTGAACACTGAAGCTTTCTTT. This translates into CASSEARGVNTEAFF.

This clonotype is deemed medium-sized. V is TRBV20-1 and J is TRBJ1-2; the D gene is possibly TRBD1 (5 bases). The CDR3 spans 13 residues. Looked up from germline, CDR1 is DFQATT and CDR2 is SNEGSKA (reference sequence). Trimming stripped 5 bases from V and 2 bases from J, with 12 bases between. CDR3 sequence reads: CSAPDTVNYGYTF. The CDR3 DNA is TGCAGTGCTCCGGACACGGTCAACTATGGCTACACCTTC.

To note about this clonotype: A clone one base away is much larger, so this may be a read error. Given the absence of the conserved phenylalanine or tryptophan at the CDR3 end, a read error is likely. The rearrangement joins TRBV6-1 to TRBJ1-2, with TRBD1 identical over 11 bases. J gave up 6 bases and V 8 bases, and 5 bases lay outside the gene matches. This CDR3 has 13 residues. Germline V lookup: CDR1 MNHNS, CDR2 SASEGT. CDR3 nucleotides: TGTGCCAGCCAGGACAGGGGGCTAAATGGCTACACCTCC. It yields the protein CASQDRGLNGYTS.

V usage is TRBV18 and J usage is TRBJ1-1, with D possibly TRBD1 on 5 matching bases. Germline V gene data show CDR1 as KGHSH and CDR2 as LQKENI. This CDR3 comprises 14 residues. The V end was cut by 3 bases, the J end by 1 base, with 9 bases between. The CDR3 coding sequence is TGTGCCAGCTCACCTGGGGCGGCGAACACTGAAGCTTTCTTT. Amino acid sequence: CASSPGAANTEAFF.

The genes are TRBV2 and TRBJ2-1, with D perhaps TRBD2 (5 bases). Germline CDR1 is SNHLY and CDR2 is FYNNEI. The CDR3 totals 14 residues. Deletions cut 10 bases from V and 4 bases from J, with 17 bases between. The CDR3 DNA is TGTGCCACCTCCGCCAGCGAGGGTTACAATGAGCAGTTCTTC. Residues: CATSASEGYNEQFF.

The chain is built from TRBV5-4 and TRBJ1-1; D ambiguous. The V end was cut by 6 bases, the J end by 6 bases, with 9 bases between. This CDR3 region has 11 residues. CDR1 is SGHNT, CDR2 YYREEE, per germline (reference sequence). CDR3 in amino acids: CASIKGPEAFF. DNA of the CDR3: TGTGCCAGCATTAAGGGTCCTGAAGCTTTCTTT.

This clonotype was seen only a few times. The rearrangement uses TRBV6-2 or TRBV6-3 and TRBJ1-1; possibly TRBD1 for D (6 bases). The V and J ends lost 2 bases and 4 bases respectively, with 11 bases between them. The CDR3 totals 14 residues. Germline V CDR1 and CDR2: MNHEY, SVGEGT. CDR3 in DNA: TGTGCCAGCAGTTACAGCGGGGGCTTCACTGAAGCTTTCTTT. It encodes CASSYSGGFTEAFF.

The sample holds a few counts of this clonotype. This chain joins TRBV20-1 and TRBJ1-2, with a weak D call TRBD1 (5 bases). Looked up from germline, CDR1 is DFQATT and CDR2 is SNEGSKA (reference sequence). CDR3 length: 15 amino acids. V dropped 1 base and J dropped 4 bases, with 16 bases sitting between them. The CDR3 spells CSARVTTGLTYGYTF. The CDR3 region has the DNA TGCAGTGCTAGAGTCACCACGGGACTCACCTATGGCTACACCTTC.

By share, this clonotype counts as medium-sized (0.01 to 0.1%). The V gene is TRBV30, the J gene TRBJ1-2, with D unresolved. CDR3 length equals 13 residues. Trimming cost V 1 base and J 4 bases, with 10 bases left between them. Germline V gene lookup returns CDR1 GTSNPN and CDR2 SVGIG (reference sequence). In DNA, the CDR3 is TGTGCCTGGAGTGCCGACTTAGCCTATGGCTACACCTTC. Translation gives CAWSADLAYGYTF.

There are a few counts of this clonotype. This chain uses TRBV11-2 with TRBJ2-3; D gene ambiguous. CDR1 is SGHAT and CDR2 is FQNNGV in the germline V gene. Trimming stripped 3 bases from V and 1 base from J, with 8 bases between. The CDR3 has 14 amino acids. CDR3 protein: CASSFVFGTDTQYF. The CDR3 bases are TGTGCCAGCAGCTTTGTGTTCGGCACAGATACGCAGTATTTT.